Given below is one TCR beta chain in context. The study separated CD4+ cells into CD45RA+ naive and CD45RA-negative memory subsets. These data are taken from a study of shared clonotypes between healthy human individuals. Method: immunoSEQ multiplex PCR; TCRdb's copy keeps in-frame clones and lacks some. The data contain over a million clones, roughly 96% of them seen just once; the ten biggest clones take up over 1%. The CDR3 runs to 13 residues. The V gene's germline CDR1 is SGHKS and CDR2 YYEKEE (reference sequence). With 6 bases clipped from V and 8 bases from J, the junction kept 9 bases outside the gene matches.

The rearrangement joins TRBV5-5 to TRBJ1-2; 8 bases fit TRBD1. The sequenced sample consisted of naive CD4+ T cells sorted from blood. This sample's subset: CD45RA+ positively selected. This receptor was taken from a young man in good health. The DNA for the CDR3 is TGTGCCAGCAAACCACCAGGGACAGGAGGCTACACCTTC. Translated: CASKPPGTGGYTF.